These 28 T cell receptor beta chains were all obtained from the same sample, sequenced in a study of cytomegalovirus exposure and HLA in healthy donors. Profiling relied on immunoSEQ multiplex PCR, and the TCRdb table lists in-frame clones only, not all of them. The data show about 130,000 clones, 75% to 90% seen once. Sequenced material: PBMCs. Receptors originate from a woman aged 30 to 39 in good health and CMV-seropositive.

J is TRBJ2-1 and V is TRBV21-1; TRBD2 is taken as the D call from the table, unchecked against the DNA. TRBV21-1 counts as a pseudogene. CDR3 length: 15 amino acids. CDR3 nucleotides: TGTGCCAGCAGCAAAATAACTAGCGGGAGCGATGAGCAGTTCTTC. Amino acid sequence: CASSKITSGSDEQFF.

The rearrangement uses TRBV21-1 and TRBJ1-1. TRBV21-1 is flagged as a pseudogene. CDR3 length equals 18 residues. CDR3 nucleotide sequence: TGTGCCAGCAGCAAAGGATTGGGGAGCTACCACATGAACACTGAAGCTTTCTTT. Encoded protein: CASSKGLGSYHMNTEAFF.

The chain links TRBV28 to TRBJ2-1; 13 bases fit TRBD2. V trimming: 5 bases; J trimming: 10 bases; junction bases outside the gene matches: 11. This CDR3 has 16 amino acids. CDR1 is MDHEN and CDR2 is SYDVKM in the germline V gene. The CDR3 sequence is CASSLLTSGGYEEQFF. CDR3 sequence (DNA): TGTGCCAGCAGTCTCTTGACTAGCGGGGGGTATGAAGAGCAGTTCTTC.

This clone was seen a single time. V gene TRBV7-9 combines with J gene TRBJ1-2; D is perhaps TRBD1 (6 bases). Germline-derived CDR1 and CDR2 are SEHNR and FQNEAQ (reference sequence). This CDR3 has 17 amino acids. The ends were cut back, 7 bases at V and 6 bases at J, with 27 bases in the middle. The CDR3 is CASIANRPTLQGHGYTF. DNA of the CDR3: TGTGCCAGCATCGCAAATCGCCCCACGCTACAGGGCCATGGCTACACCTTC.

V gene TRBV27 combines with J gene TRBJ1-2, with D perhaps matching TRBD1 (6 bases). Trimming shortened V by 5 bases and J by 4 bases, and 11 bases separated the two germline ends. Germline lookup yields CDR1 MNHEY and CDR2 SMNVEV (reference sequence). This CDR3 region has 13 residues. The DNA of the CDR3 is TGTGCCAGCAGTCGGGGGGGGCCCTATGGCTACACCTTC. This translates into CASSRGGPYGYTF.

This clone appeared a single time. The CDR3 loop is CASSPIPYGTNEKLFF. DNA of the CDR3: TGCGCCAGCAGCCCAATCCCCTACGGGACTAATGAAAAACTGTTTTTT. This chain links TRBV4-1 with TRBJ1-4; D unresolved. The CDR3 loop spans 16 amino acids. CDR1 and CDR2 from the germline V gene are MGHRA and YSYEKL. V shed 4 bases and J shed 2 bases, with 14 bases lying between them.

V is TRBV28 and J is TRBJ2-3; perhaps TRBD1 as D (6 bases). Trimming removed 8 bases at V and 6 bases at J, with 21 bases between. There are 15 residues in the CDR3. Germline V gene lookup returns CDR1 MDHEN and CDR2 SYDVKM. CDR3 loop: CASARGHLTSDTQYF. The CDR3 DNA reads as TGTGCCAGCGCCCGGGGACACCTAACGTCCGATACGCAGTATTTT.

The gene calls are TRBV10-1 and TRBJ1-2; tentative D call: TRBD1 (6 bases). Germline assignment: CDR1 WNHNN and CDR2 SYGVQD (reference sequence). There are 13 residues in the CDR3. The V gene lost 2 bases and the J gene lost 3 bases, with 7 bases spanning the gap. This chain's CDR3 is CASSEGQYYGYTF. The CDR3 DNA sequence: TGCGCCAGCAGTGAGGGACAGTACTATGGCTACACCTTC.

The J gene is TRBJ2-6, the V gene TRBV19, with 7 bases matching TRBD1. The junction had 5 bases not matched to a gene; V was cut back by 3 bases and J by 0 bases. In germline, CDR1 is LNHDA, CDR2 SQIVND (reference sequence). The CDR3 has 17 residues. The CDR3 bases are TGTGCCAGTAGTATCCCGGGACAGACCTCTGGGGCCAACGTCCTGACTTTC. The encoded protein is CASSIPGQTSGANVLTF.

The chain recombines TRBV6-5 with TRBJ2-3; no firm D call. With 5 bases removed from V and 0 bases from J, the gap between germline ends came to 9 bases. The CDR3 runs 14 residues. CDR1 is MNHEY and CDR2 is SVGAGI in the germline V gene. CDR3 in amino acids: CASSHRVSTDTQYF. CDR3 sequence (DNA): TGTGCCAGCAGTCACAGAGTTAGCACAGATACGCAGTATTTT.

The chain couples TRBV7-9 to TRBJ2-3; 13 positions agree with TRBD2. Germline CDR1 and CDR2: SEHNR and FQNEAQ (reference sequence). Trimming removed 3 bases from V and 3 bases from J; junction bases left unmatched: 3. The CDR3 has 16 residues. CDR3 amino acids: CASSFTSGGATDTQYF. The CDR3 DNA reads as TGTGCCAGCAGCTTTACTAGCGGGGGGGCGACAGATACGCAGTATTTT.

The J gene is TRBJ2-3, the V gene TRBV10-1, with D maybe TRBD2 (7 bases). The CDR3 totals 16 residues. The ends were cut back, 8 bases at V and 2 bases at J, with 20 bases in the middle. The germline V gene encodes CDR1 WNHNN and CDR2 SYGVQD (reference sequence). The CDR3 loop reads CASSVGGGGLTDTQYF. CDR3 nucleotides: TGCGCCAGCTCGGTAGGAGGGGGGGGACTCACAGATACGCAGTATTTT.

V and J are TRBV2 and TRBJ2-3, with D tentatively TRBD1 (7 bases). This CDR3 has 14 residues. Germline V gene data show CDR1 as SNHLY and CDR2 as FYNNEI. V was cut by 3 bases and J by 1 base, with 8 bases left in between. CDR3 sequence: CASSDRGGTDTQYF. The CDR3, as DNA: TGTGCCAGCAGTGACAGGGGGGGCACAGATACGCAGTATTTT.

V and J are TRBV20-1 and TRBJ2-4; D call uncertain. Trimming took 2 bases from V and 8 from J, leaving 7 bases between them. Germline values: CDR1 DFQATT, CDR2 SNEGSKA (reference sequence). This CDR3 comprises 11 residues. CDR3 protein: CSARTAYIQYF. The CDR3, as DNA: TGCAGTGCTAGAACAGCATACATTCAGTACTTC.

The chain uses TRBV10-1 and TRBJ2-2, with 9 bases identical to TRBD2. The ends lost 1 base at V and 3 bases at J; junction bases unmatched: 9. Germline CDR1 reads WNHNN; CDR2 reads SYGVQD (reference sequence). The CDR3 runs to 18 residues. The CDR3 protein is CASSEWPTVAGDTGELFF. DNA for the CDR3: TGCGCCAGCAGTGAGTGGCCTACGGTAGCGGGGGACACCGGGGAGCTGTTTTTT.

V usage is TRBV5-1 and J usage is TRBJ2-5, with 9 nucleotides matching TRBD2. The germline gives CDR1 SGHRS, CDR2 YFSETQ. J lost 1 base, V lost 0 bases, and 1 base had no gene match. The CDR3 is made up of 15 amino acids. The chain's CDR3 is CASSLGTSAQETQYF. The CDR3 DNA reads TGCGCCAGCAGCTTGGGGACTAGCGCCCAAGAGACCCAGTACTTC.

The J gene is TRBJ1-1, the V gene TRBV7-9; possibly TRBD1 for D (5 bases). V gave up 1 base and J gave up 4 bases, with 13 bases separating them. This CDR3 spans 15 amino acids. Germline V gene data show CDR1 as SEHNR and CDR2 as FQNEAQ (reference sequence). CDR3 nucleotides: TGTGCCAGCAGCTTAGAAGGGACTCTGGGCACTGAAGCTTTCTTT. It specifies CASSLEGTLGTEAFF. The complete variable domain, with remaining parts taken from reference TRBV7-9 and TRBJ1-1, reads DTGVSQNPRHKITKRGQNVTFRCDPISEHNRLYWYRQTLGQGPEFLTYFQNEAQLEKSRLLSDRFSAERPKGSFSTLEIQRTEQGDSAMYLCASSLEGTLGTEAFFGQGTRLTVV.

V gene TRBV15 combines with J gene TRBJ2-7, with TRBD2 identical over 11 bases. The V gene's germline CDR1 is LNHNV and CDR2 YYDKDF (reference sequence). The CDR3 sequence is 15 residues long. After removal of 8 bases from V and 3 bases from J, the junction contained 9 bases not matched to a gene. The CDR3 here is CATSLGGLADYEQYF. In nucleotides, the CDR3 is TGTGCCACCTCCCTCGGGGGACTAGCGGACTACGAGCAGTACTTC.

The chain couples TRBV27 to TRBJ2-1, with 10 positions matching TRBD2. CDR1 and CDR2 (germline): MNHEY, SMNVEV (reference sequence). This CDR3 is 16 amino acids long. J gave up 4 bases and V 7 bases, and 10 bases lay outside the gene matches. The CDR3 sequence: CASNGHSGGLYNEQFF. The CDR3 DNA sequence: TGTGCCAGCAATGGGCATAGCGGGGGGCTTTACAATGAGCAGTTCTTC.

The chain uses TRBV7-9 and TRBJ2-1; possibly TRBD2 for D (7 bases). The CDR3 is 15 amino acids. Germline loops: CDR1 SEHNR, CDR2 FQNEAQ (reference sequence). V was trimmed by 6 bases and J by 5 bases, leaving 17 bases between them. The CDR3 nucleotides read TGTGCCAGCAGAGTCGGGGGGCCGGGGGACAATGAGCAGTTCTTC. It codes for CASRVGGPGDNEQFF.

The CDR3 sequence is CASSLKSWAGELFF. CDR3 in DNA: TGTGCCAGCAGTTTGAAATCATGGGCTGGGGAGCTGTTTTTT. The V gene is TRBV27, the J gene TRBJ2-2; D gene ambiguous. In germline, CDR1 is MNHEY, CDR2 SMNVEV (reference sequence). V lost 3 bases to trimming and J lost 8 bases, with 13 bases between them. This CDR3 contains 14 residues.

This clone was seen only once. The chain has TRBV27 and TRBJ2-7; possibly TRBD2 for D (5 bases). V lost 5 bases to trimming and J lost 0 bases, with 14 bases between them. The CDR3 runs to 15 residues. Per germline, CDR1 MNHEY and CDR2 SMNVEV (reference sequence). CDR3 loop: CASSRALEDSYEQYF. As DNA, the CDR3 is TGTGCCAGCAGTCGGGCTTTGGAGGACTCCTACGAGCAGTACTTC.

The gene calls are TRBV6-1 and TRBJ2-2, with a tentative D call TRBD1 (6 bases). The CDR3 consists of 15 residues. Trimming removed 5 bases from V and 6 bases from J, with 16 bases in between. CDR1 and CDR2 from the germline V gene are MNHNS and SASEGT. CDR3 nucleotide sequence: TGTGCCAGCAGTCGGGCGGGCCAGGGGTCCGGGGAGCTGTTTTTT. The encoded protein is CASSRAGQGSGELFF.

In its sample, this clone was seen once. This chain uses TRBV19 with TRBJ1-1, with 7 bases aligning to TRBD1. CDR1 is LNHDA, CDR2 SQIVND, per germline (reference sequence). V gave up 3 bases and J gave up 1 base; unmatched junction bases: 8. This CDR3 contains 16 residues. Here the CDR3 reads CASSIKADRRNTEAFF. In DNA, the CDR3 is TGTGCCAGTAGTATCAAGGCGGACAGGCGGAACACTGAAGCTTTCTTT.

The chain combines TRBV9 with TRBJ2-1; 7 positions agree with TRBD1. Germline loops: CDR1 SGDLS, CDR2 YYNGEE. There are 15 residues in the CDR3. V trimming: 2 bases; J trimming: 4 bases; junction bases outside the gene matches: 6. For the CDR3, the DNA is TGTGCCAGCAGCGTCGGGACAGAAGTTTACAATGAGCAGTTCTTC. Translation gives CASSVGTEVYNEQFF.

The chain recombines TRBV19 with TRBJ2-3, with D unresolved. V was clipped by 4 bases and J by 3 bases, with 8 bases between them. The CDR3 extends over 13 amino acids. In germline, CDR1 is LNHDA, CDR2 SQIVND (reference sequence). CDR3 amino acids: CASSTYDTDTQYF. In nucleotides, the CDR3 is TGTGCCAGTAGTACCTACGATACAGATACGCAGTATTTT.

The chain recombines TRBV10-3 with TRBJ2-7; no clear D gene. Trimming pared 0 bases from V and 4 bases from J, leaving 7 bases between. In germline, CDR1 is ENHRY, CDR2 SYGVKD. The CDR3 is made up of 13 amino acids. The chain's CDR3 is CAISESYQYEQYF. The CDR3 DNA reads TGTGCCATCAGTGAGTCATACCAGTACGAGCAGTACTTC.

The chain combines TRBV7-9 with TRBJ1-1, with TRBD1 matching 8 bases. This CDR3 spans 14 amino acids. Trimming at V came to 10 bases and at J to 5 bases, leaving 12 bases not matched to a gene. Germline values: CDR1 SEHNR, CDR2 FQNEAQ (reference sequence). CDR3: CATSGQGARTEAFF. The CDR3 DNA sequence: TGTGCCACCTCAGGTCAGGGGGCGCGAACTGAAGCTTTCTTT. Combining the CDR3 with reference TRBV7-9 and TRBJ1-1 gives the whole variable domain DTGVSQNPRHKITKRGQNVTFRCDPISEHNRLYWYRQTLGQGPEFLTYFQNEAQLEKSRLLSDRFSAERPKGSFSTLEIQRTEQGDSAMYLCATSGQGARTEAFFGQGTRLTVV.